This T cell receptor (beta chain) was sequenced during a study of blood T cell repertoires in COVID-19. Trimming at V came to 3 bases and at J to 1 base, leaving 9 bases not matched to a gene. The CDR3 spans 17 residues. Per the germline V gene, CDR1 is SGDLS and CDR2 is YYNGEE. The data were produced by immunoSEQ multiplex PCR, yet TCRdb's version contains in-frame clones alone and is incomplete. The sample holds approximately 220,000 clones, around 83% seen once. This clone was recorded once. Allocation to cohorts depended on clinical history reported by the participants. The material sequenced was PBMCs or T cells enriched from blood (not recorded which). This sequence originates from a woman in her thirties or forties who had recovered from COVID-19. The chain joins TRBV9 to TRBJ2-7; 11 positions agree with TRBD1. Written as DNA, the CDR3 is TGTGCCAGCAGCGAGGGGACAGGGGGTTTCGAATCCTACGAGCAGTACGTC. It specifies CASSEGTGGFESYEQYV.